This T cell receptor (beta chain) was found in a study of Graves' ophthalmopathy and Graves' hyperthyroidism. The diagnosis was founded upon clinical symptoms, serum thyroxine, TRAb, thyroid ultrasound and orbital computed tomography. This clonotype was counted many times. Between the trimmed V and J ends, which lost 4 bases and 4 bases, there was a span of 17 bases. CDR1 and CDR2 from the germline V gene are DFQATT and SNEGSKA (reference sequence). The CDR3 covers 14 residues. Amplified material comprised TCR beta CDR3 regions derived from RNA transcripts. Second-round multiplex PCR followed a first-round RT-PCR using HTBI primers. TCRdb used MiXCR to reprocess the multiplex PCR reads, holding one entry per CDR3 protein. The table has about 210,000 distinct CDR3 sequences, approximately 28% seen once.

The sequence was collected from a man over 45 with Graves' ophthalmopathy. The V and J genes are TRBV20-1 and TRBJ2-7; D ambiguous. The sequenced material came from peripheral blood. The chain's CDR3 is CSATSDLGGYEQYF. Here the CDR3 DNA reads TGCAGTGCTACCTCCGATCTCGGCGGTTACGAGCAGTACTTC.